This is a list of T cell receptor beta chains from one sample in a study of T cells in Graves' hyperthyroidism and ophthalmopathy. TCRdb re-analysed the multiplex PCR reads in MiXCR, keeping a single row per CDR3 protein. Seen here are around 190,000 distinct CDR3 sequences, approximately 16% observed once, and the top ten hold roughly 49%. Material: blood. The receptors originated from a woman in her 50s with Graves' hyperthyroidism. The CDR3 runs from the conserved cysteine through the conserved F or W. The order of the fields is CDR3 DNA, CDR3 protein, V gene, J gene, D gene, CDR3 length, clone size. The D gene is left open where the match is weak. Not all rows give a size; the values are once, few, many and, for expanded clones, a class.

cdr3_nt: TGTGCCAGCAGTTTCGTAGACACTGAAGCTTTCTTT; cdr3_aa: CASSFVDTEAFF; v_call: TRBV12-3/TRBV12-4; j_call: TRBJ1-1; d_call: NA; cdr3_length: 12; clone_size: many
cdr3_nt: TGTGCCTGGAGACGACCTAGCGGGAGAGGCAATGAGCAGTTCTTC; cdr3_aa: CAWRRPSGRGNEQFF; v_call: TRBV30; j_call: TRBJ2-1; d_call: TRBD2; cdr3_length: 15; clone_size: NA
cdr3_nt: TGTGCCAGCAACCCTTCTTGGGTGGGCACAGATACGCAGTATTTT; cdr3_aa: CASNPSWVGTDTQYF; v_call: TRBV6-1; j_call: TRBJ2-3; d_call: NA; cdr3_length: 15; clone_size: many
cdr3_nt: TGTGCCAGCAGTCGCAACAGGGGTAGCACTGAAGCTTTCTTT; cdr3_aa: CASSRNRGSTEAFF; v_call: TRBV6-1; j_call: TRBJ1-1; d_call: TRBD1; cdr3_length: 14; clone_size: once
cdr3_nt: TGCGCCAGCAGCTTGGACACGGACGGACCCTACGAGCAGTACTTC; cdr3_aa: CASSLDTDGPYEQYF; v_call: TRBV5-1; j_call: TRBJ2-7; d_call: NA; cdr3_length: 15; clone_size: NA
cdr3_nt: TGTGCCAGCAGCCCTACCTATGACAGGGAACACTCTGGGGCCAACGTCCTGACTTTC; cdr3_aa: CASSPTYDREHSGANVLTF; v_call: TRBV7-9; j_call: TRBJ2-6; d_call: TRBD1; cdr3_length: 19; clone_size: NA
cdr3_nt: TGTGCCAGCACTGAACGGACAGAGTACACCGGGGAGCTGTTTTTT; cdr3_aa: CASTERTEYTGELFF; v_call: TRBV12-3/TRBV12-4; j_call: TRBJ2-2; d_call: NA; cdr3_length: 15; clone_size: NA
cdr3_nt: TGCAGTGGAATGGACAGGGGTCAAGCTAACTATGGCTACACCTTC; cdr3_aa: CSGMDRGQANYGYTF; v_call: TRBV20-1; j_call: TRBJ1-2; d_call: TRBD1; cdr3_length: 15; clone_size: many
cdr3_nt: TGTGCCAGCAGCTCCCTCGGGATCAGCGGGGTGTACAATGAGCAGTTCTTC; cdr3_aa: CASSSLGISGVYNEQFF; v_call: TRBV7-3; j_call: TRBJ2-1; d_call: TRBD2; cdr3_length: 17; clone_size: many
cdr3_nt: TGTGCCAGCAGCCCGATTTTAGGACAGGGAGCTTACGAAGCTTTCTTT; cdr3_aa: CASSPILGQGAYEAFF; v_call: TRBV3-1; j_call: TRBJ1-1; d_call: TRBD1; cdr3_length: 16; clone_size: many
cdr3_nt: TGTGCCAGCAGCACCGGGACAGTCAACACAGATACGCAGTATTTT; cdr3_aa: CASSTGTVNTDTQYF; v_call: TRBV7-9; j_call: TRBJ2-3; d_call: TRBD1; cdr3_length: 15; clone_size: few
cdr3_nt: TGTGCCAGCAGCCCCCGACGGACTGAAAAACTGTTTTTT; cdr3_aa: CASSPRRTEKLFF; v_call: TRBV7-2; j_call: TRBJ1-4; d_call: NA; cdr3_length: 13; clone_size: many
cdr3_nt: TGTGCCAGCAGCTCTAGCGGGAGGGTGGGGAATGAGCAGTTCTTC; cdr3_aa: CASSSSGRVGNEQFF; v_call: TRBV7-8; j_call: TRBJ2-1; d_call: TRBD2; cdr3_length: 15; clone_size: many
cdr3_nt: TGTGCCAGCAGCTTAGATCTGGGGGCAGGGTATGGCTACACCTTC; cdr3_aa: CASSLDLGAGYGYTF; v_call: TRBV7-8; j_call: TRBJ1-2; d_call: NA; cdr3_length: 15; clone_size: few
cdr3_nt: TGTGCCAGCAGACCTGGGACGTCACTTGCCTACGAGCAGTACTTC; cdr3_aa: CASRPGTSLAYEQYF; v_call: TRBV28; j_call: TRBJ2-7; d_call: NA; cdr3_length: 15; clone_size: many
cdr3_nt: TGTGCCAGCAGTCCAACAGGGTCCACTGAAGCTTTCTTT; cdr3_aa: CASSPTGSTEAFF; v_call: TRBV12-3/TRBV12-4; j_call: TRBJ1-1; d_call: NA; cdr3_length: 13; clone_size: NA
cdr3_nt: TGTGCCAGCAGTTATAGCGGGACTCACACAGATACGCAGTATTTT; cdr3_aa: CASSYSGTHTDTQYF; v_call: TRBV6-4; j_call: TRBJ2-3; d_call: TRBD2; cdr3_length: 15; clone_size: few
cdr3_nt: TGTGCCAGCAGTCCCCGGACAGCCTCGGCCAAAAGCATTCAGTACTTC; cdr3_aa: CASSPRTASAKSIQYF; v_call: TRBV27; j_call: TRBJ2-4; d_call: NA; cdr3_length: 16; clone_size: few
cdr3_nt: TGCAGTGCTAGTATGGACAGGGATACTTATGGCTACACCTTC; cdr3_aa: CSASMDRDTYGYTF; v_call: TRBV20-1; j_call: TRBJ1-2; d_call: TRBD1; cdr3_length: 14; clone_size: NA
cdr3_nt: TGTGCCAGCAGTAGTAGGGGGCGCGAGCAGTACTTC; cdr3_aa: CASSSRGREQYF; v_call: TRBV6-2/TRBV6-3; j_call: TRBJ2-7; d_call: TRBD1; cdr3_length: 12; clone_size: NA
cdr3_nt: TGTGCCAGCAGCTTAGGGGGAGCACAGGGGGCCGGAGGAAACACCATATATTTT; cdr3_aa: CASSLGGAQGAGGNTIYF; v_call: TRBV7-6; j_call: TRBJ1-3; d_call: TRBD1; cdr3_length: 18; clone_size: NA
cdr3_nt: TGCAGCGTGCAAACGAAGAAGGGGATTTATGGCTACACCTTC; cdr3_aa: CSVQTKKGIYGYTF; v_call: TRBV29-1; j_call: TRBJ1-2; d_call: NA; cdr3_length: 14; clone_size: many
cdr3_nt: TGTGCCAGCAGCCTCCGGGACGGAAGCTATGGCTACACCTTC; cdr3_aa: CASSLRDGSYGYTF; v_call: TRBV11-2; j_call: TRBJ1-2; d_call: NA; cdr3_length: 14; clone_size: many
cdr3_nt: TGTGCCAGCAGTTTATCAGACTACGAGCAGTACTTC; cdr3_aa: CASSLSDYEQYF; v_call: TRBV28; j_call: TRBJ2-7; d_call: NA; cdr3_length: 12; clone_size: many
cdr3_nt: TGTGCCAGCAGCCAAGAAGGGGGGACAGGGATCCAGGAGACCCAGTACTTC; cdr3_aa: CASSQEGGTGIQETQYF; v_call: TRBV3-1; j_call: TRBJ2-5; d_call: TRBD1; cdr3_length: 17; clone_size: few
cdr3_nt: TGCAGTGCTTCCCGACTAGCGACAGATACGCAGTATTTT; cdr3_aa: CSASRLATDTQYF; v_call: TRBV20-1; j_call: TRBJ2-3; d_call: TRBD2; cdr3_length: 13; clone_size: many
cdr3_nt: TGTGCCAGCACCGGACTAGCGGGACTCAATGAGCAGTTCTTC; cdr3_aa: CASTGLAGLNEQFF; v_call: TRBV6-2/TRBV6-3; j_call: TRBJ2-1; d_call: TRBD2; cdr3_length: 14; clone_size: NA
cdr3_nt: TGTGCCAGCACCGCGGCAGGGAGGTCCAATGAGCAGTTCTTC; cdr3_aa: CASTAAGRSNEQFF; v_call: TRBV12-3/TRBV12-4; j_call: TRBJ2-1; d_call: NA; cdr3_length: 14; clone_size: many
cdr3_nt: TGTGCCAGCAGCTTTCTAGCGGGAGGGCCGACAGATACGCAGTATTTT; cdr3_aa: CASSFLAGGPTDTQYF; v_call: TRBV7-6; j_call: TRBJ2-3; d_call: TRBD2; cdr3_length: 16; clone_size: many
cdr3_nt: TGCGCCAGCAGCCAAGTTGGGGGGTACCAAGAGACCCAGTACTTC; cdr3_aa: CASSQVGGYQETQYF; v_call: TRBV4-1; j_call: TRBJ2-5; d_call: NA; cdr3_length: 15; clone_size: NA
cdr3_nt: TGTGCCAGTAGTATTTTAGGCTCCACCACAGATACGCAGTATTTT; cdr3_aa: CASSILGSTTDTQYF; v_call: TRBV19; j_call: TRBJ2-3; d_call: NA; cdr3_length: 15; clone_size: NA
cdr3_nt: TGTGCCAGTAGTCCCAACAGGGCTGATGGGGCCAACGTCCTGACTTTC; cdr3_aa: CASSPNRADGANVLTF; v_call: TRBV19; j_call: TRBJ2-6; d_call: NA; cdr3_length: 16; clone_size: NA
cdr3_nt: TGTGCCAGCAGCTTCGGTATCCTAGAGCAGTTCTTC; cdr3_aa: CASSFGILEQFF; v_call: TRBV11-3; j_call: TRBJ2-1; d_call: NA; cdr3_length: 12; clone_size: many
cdr3_nt: TGCAGTGCTACCCCCCGGAATAGTTTTCAAGAGACCCAGTACTTC; cdr3_aa: CSATPRNSFQETQYF; v_call: TRBV20-1; j_call: TRBJ2-5; d_call: NA; cdr3_length: 15; clone_size: NA
cdr3_nt: TGTGCCAGCAGCCAAGACTCCGGGGTTGGTGCTTTCTTT; cdr3_aa: CASSQDSGVGAFF; v_call: TRBV4-2; j_call: TRBJ1-1; d_call: NA; cdr3_length: 13; clone_size: many
cdr3_nt: TGCGCCAGCAGCCCGGTGGGTAGCGGGAGGTTTGATACGCAGTATTTT; cdr3_aa: CASSPVGSGRFDTQYF; v_call: TRBV5-1; j_call: TRBJ2-3; d_call: TRBD2; cdr3_length: 16; clone_size: NA
cdr3_nt: TGTGCCAGCAGCCCGGGACTAGCGGGAGGTACCGGGGAGCTGTTTTTT; cdr3_aa: CASSPGLAGGTGELFF; v_call: TRBV11-3; j_call: TRBJ2-2; d_call: TRBD2; cdr3_length: 16; clone_size: many
cdr3_nt: TGTGCCAGCAGTTCTAGCGTCGGCCGGGTATACAATGAGCAGTTCTTC; cdr3_aa: CASSSSVGRVYNEQFF; v_call: TRBV6-2/TRBV6-3; j_call: TRBJ2-1; d_call: NA; cdr3_length: 16; clone_size: many
cdr3_nt: TGTGCCAGCTCACCCGGGGATGGCTCTGGAAACACCATATATTTT; cdr3_aa: CASSPGDGSGNTIYF; v_call: TRBV18; j_call: TRBJ1-3; d_call: NA; cdr3_length: 15; clone_size: NA
cdr3_nt: TGCAGTGCTAGTTCGGAGAGCTCCTACAATGAGCAGTTCTTC; cdr3_aa: CSASSESSYNEQFF; v_call: TRBV20-1; j_call: TRBJ2-1; d_call: NA; cdr3_length: 14; clone_size: NA
cdr3_nt: TGTGCCATCAGCGGTCTGCTAGCGGGGGATAATGAGCAGTTCTTC; cdr3_aa: CAISGLLAGDNEQFF; v_call: TRBV3-1; j_call: TRBJ2-1; d_call: TRBD2; cdr3_length: 15; clone_size: NA
cdr3_nt: TGTGCCAGCAGTTTGTCAGGGGATAAAGCTTTCTTT; cdr3_aa: CASSLSGDKAFF; v_call: TRBV12-3/TRBV12-4; j_call: TRBJ1-1; d_call: NA; cdr3_length: 12; clone_size: many
cdr3_nt: TGTGCCAGCAGCCCCCGGGACAGGAATGAAAAACTGTTTTTT; cdr3_aa: CASSPRDRNEKLFF; v_call: TRBV7-9; j_call: TRBJ1-4; d_call: TRBD1; cdr3_length: 14; clone_size: few
cdr3_nt: TGTGCCAGCAGCACACTAGGCTCAAATGAGCAGTTCTTC; cdr3_aa: CASSTLGSNEQFF; v_call: TRBV7-9; j_call: TRBJ2-1; d_call: NA; cdr3_length: 13; clone_size: NA